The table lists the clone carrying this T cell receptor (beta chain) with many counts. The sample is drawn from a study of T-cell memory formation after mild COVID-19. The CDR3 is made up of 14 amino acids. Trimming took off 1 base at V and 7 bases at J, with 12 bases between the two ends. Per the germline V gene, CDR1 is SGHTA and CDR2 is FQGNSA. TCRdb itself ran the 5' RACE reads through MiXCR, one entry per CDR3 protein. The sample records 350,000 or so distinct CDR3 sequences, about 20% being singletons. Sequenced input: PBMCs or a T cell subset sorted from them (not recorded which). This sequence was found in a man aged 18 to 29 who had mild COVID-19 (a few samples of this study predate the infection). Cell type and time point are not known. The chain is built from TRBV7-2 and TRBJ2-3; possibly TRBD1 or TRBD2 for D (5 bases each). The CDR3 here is CASSLEVGRNTQYF. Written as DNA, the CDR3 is TGTGCCAGCAGCTTAGAGGTGGGACGGAATACGCAGTATTTT.